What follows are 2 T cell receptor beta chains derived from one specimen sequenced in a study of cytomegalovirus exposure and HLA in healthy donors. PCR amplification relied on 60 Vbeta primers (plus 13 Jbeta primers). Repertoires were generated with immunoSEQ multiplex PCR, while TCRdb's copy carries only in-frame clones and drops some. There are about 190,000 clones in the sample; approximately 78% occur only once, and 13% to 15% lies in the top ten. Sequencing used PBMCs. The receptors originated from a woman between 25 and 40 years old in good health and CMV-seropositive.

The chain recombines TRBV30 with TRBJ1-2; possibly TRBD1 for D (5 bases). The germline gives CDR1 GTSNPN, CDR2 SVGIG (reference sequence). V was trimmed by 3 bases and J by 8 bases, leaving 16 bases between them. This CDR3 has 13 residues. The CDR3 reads CAWSWPDIRGYTF. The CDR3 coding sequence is TGTGCCTGGAGCTGGCCGGACATCCGGGGCTACACCTTC.

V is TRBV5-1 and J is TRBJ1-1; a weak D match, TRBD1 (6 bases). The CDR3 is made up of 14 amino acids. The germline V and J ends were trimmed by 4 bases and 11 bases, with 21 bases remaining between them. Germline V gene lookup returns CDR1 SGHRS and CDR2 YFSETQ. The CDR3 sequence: CASSRFGTISIAFF. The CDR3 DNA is TGCGCCAGCAGCCGGTTTGGGACAATCAGTATTGCTTTCTTT.